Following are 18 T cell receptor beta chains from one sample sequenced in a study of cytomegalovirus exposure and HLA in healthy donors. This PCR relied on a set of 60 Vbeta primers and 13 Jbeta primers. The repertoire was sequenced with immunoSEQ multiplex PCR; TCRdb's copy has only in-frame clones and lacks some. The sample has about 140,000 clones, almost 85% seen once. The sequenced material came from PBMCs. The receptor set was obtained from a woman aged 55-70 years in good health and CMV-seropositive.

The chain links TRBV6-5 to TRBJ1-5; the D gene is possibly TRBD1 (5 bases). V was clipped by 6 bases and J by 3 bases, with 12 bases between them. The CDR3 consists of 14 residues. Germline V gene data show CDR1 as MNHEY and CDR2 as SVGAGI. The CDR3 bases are TGTGCCAGCAGCCTTCGACAGCTCAATCAGCCCCAGCATTTT. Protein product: CASSLRQLNQPQHF.

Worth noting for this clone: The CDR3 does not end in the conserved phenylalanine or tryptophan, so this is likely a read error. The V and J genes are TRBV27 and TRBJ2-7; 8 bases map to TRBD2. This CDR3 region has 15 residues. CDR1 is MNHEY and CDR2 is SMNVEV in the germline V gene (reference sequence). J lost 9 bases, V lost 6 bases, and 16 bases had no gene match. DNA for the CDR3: TGTGCCAGCAGGTACGGGACTAGTGCTGCCGGTGGGCAGTACCTC. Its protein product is CASRYGTSAAGGQYL.

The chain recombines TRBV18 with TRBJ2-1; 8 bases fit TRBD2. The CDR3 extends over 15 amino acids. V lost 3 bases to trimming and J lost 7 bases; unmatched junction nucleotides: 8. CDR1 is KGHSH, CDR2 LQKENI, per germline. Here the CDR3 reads CASSPFLAGWNEQFF. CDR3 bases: TGTGCCAGCTCACCGTTCCTAGCGGGCTGGAATGAGCAGTTCTTC.

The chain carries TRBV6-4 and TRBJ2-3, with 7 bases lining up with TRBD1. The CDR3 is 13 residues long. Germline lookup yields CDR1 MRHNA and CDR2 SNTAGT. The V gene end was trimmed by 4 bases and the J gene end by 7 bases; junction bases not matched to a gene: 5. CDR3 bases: TGTGCCAGCAGTGCAGGCAGGGGGAATACGCAGTATTTT. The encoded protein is CASSAGRGNTQYF.

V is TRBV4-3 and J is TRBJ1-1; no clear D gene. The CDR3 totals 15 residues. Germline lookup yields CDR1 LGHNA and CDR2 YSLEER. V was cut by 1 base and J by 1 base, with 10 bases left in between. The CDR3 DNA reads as TGCGCCAGCAGCCAAGCCCTTCCCCCGAACACTGAAGCTTTCTTT. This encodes CASSQALPPNTEAFF.

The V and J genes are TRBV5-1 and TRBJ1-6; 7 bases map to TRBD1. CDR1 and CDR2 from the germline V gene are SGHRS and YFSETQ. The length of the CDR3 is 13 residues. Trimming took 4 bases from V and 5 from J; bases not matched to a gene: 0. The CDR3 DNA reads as TGCGCCAGCAGCGGGACAGATAATTCACCCCTCCACTTT. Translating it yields CASSGTDNSPLHF.

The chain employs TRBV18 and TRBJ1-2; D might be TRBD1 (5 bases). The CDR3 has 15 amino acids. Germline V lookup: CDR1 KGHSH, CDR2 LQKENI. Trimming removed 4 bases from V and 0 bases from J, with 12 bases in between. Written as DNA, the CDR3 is TGTGCCAGCTCACAAGACAGTCGCGCTAACTATGGCTACACCTTC. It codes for CASSQDSRANYGYTF.

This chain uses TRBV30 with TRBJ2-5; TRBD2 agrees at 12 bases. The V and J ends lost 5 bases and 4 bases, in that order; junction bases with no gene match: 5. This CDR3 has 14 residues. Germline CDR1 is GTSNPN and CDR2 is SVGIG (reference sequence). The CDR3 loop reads CAWRLAGAGETQYF. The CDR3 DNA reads TGTGCCTGGCGACTAGCGGGGGCGGGAGAGACCCAGTACTTC.

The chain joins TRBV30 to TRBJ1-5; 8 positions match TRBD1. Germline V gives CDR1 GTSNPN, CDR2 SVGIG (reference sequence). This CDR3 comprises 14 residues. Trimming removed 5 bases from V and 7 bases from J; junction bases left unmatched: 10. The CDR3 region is CAWAGGLGGQPQHF. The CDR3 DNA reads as TGTGCCTGGGCAGGGGGCCTCGGCGGCCAGCCCCAGCATTTT.

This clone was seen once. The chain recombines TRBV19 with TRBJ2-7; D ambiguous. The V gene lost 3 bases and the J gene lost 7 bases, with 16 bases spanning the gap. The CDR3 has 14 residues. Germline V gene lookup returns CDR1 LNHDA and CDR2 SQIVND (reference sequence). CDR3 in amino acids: CASSIGSGSGEQYF. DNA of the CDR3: TGTGCCAGTAGTATCGGATCGGGTTCTGGGGAGCAGTACTTC. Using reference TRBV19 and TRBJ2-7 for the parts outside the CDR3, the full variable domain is DGGITQSPKYLFRKEGQNVTLSCEQNLNHDAMYWYRQDPGQGLRLIYYSQIVNDFQKGDIAEGYSVSREKKESFPLTVTSAQKNPTAFYLCASSIGSGSGEQYFGPGTRLTVT.

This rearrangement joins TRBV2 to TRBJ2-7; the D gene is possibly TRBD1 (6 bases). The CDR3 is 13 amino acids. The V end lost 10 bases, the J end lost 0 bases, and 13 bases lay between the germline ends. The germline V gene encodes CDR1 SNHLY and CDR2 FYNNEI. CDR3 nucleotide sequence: TGTGCCATCCGACAGGCCAACTCCTACGAGCAGTACTTC. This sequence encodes CAIRQANSYEQYF.

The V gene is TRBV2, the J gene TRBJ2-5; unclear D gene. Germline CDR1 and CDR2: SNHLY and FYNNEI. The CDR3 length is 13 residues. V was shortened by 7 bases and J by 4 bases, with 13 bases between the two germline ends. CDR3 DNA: TGTGCCAGCAATCTGATAGTCTCAGAGACCCAGTACTTC. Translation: CASNLIVSETQYF.

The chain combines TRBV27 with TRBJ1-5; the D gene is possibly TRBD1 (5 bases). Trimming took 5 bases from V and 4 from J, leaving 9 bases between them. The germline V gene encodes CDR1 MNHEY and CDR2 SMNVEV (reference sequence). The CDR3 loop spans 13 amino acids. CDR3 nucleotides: TGTGCCAGCAGTATCCACAGGAATCAGCCCCAGCATTTT. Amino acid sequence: CASSIHRNQPQHF.

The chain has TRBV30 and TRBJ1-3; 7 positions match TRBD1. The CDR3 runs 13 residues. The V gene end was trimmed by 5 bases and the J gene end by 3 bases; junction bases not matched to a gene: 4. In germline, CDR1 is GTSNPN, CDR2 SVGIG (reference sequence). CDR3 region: CAWGGGNGNTIYF. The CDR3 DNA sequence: TGTGCCTGGGGAGGGGGCAATGGAAACACCATATATTTT.

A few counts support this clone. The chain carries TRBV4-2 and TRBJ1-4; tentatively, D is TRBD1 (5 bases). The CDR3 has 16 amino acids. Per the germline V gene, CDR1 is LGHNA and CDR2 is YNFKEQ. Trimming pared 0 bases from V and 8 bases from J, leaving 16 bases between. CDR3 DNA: TGTGCCAGCAGCCAAGACCCGGGGCGCGGGAAGGAAAAACTGTTTTTT. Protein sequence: CASSQDPGRGKEKLFF.

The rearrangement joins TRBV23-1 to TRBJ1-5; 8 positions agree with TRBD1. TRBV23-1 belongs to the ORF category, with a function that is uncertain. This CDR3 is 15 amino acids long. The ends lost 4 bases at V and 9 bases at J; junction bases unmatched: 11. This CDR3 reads CASSRTQGAIWPQHF. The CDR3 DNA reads TGCGCCAGCAGTCGAACTCAGGGGGCGATTTGGCCCCAGCATTTT.

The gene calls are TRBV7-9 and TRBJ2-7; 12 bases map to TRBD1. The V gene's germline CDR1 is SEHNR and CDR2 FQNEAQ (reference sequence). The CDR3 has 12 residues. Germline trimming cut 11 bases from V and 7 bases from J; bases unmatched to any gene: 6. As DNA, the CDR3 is TGTGCCTGGGACAGGGGGCTCGGTGAGCAGTACTTC. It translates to CAWDRGLGEQYF.

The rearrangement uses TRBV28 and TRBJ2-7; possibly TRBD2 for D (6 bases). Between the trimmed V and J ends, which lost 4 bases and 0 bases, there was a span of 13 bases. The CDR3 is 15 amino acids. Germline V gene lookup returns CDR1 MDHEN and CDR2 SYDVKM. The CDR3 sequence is CASSSTLALSYEQYF. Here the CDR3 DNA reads TGTGCCAGCAGTTCGACCCTAGCGCTCTCCTACGAGCAGTACTTC. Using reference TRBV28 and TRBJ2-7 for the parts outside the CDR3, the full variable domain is DVKVTQSSRYLVKRTGEKVFLECVQDMDHENMFWYRQDPGLGLRLIYFSYDVKMKEKGDIPEGYSVSREKKERFSLILESASTNQTSMYLCASSSTLALSYEQYFGPGTRLTVT.